This entry is about one T cell receptor beta chain. This sample stems from a study of blood T cell repertoires in COVID-19. TCRdb's copy holds only in-frame clones and misses some; the assay was immunoSEQ multiplex PCR. The repertoire consists of fewer than 600,000 clones, with roughly 90% occurring once and the leading ten covering less than 2%. The V gene's germline CDR1 is SGHTA and CDR2 FQGNSA. V dropped 2 bases and J dropped 1; count of bases not matched to a gene: 3. The CDR3 has 15 amino acids. Recovered status in Cohort 3 required two negative PCRs, clearance, or symptom resolution. The specimen was PBMCs or T cells enriched from blood (not recorded which). The chain uses TRBV7-2 and TRBJ1-2; 8 positions agree with TRBD1. This receptor was taken from a woman aged 40 to 50 who had recovered from COVID-19. The CDR3: CASSLNRGINYGYTF. The CDR3 DNA sequence: TGTGCCAGCAGCTTAAACAGGGGGATTAACTATGGCTACACCTTC.